These 3 T cell receptor beta chains were sequenced from one sample in a study of glioma-infiltrating T cells. Using RNA template, CDR3s of TCR alpha and beta were amplified with iRepertoire arm-PCR. TCRdb fed the multiplex PCR reads into MiXCR, producing one record per CDR3 protein. The repertoire holds approximately 400,000 distinct CDR3 sequences, about 40% seen once, with around 12% in the top ten. Specimen: glioma tissue, nonneoplastic brain tissue, or PBMCs (not recorded which). The source is a human donor with low-grade glioma or glioblastoma, undergoing nonglioma brain surgery, or in good health (not recorded which).

This chain uses TRBV6-1 with TRBJ2-7, with 12 bases fitting TRBD2. Germline CDR1 MNHNS, CDR2 SASEGT. Trimming cost V 4 bases and J 6 bases; bases outside gene matches: 19. CDR3 length: 19 amino acids. This CDR3 reads CASSGAGLAGPSPAVEQYF. The CDR3, as DNA: TGTGCCAGCAGTGGTGCGGGACTAGCGGGCCCGTCCCCCGCGGTCGAGCAGTACTTC.

This chain uses TRBV6-9 with TRBJ2-3; D tentatively fits TRBD1 or TRBD2 (5 bases each). The V end lost 4 bases, the J end lost 6 bases, and 17 bases lay between the germline ends. This CDR3 has 15 amino acids. The germline gives CDR1 MNHGY, CDR2 SVAAGI. The CDR3 protein is CASSCSPDWGDTQYF. The CDR3 bases are TGTGCCAGCAGTTGCTCCCCCGACTGGGGGGATACGCAGTATTTT.

This clonotype was observed many times. V is TRBV28 and J is TRBJ2-7; D remains ambiguous. This CDR3 region has 15 residues. V lost 3 bases and J 1 base, leaving 13 bases between the germline ends. Germline V lookup: CDR1 MDHEN, CDR2 SYDVKM. CDR3 protein: CASSFGNSPSYEQYF. The DNA of the CDR3 is TGTGCCAGCAGTTTTGGAAACTCGCCTTCCTACGAGCAGTACTTC. Using reference TRBV28 and TRBJ2-7 for the parts outside the CDR3, the full variable domain is DVKVTQSSRYLVKRTGEKVFLECVQDMDHENMFWYRQDPGLGLRLIYFSYDVKMKEKGDIPEGYSVSREKKERFSLILESASTNQTSMYLCASSFGNSPSYEQYFGPGTRLTVT.